This paragraph reports one T cell receptor beta chain. Its antigen remains undetermined. Within one base of it there is no much larger clone, and no base qualities were kept. At diagnosis, peripheral blood, uninvolved tumor-adjacent lung and tumor were collected and were preserved as a mix of fresh-frozen and FFPE material. Blood samples were analyzed as peripheral blood mononuclear cells for TCR repertoire profiling. The immunoSEQ Assay was used to sequence TCR beta CDR3 regions from DNA. The authors' pipeline ran thus. To compute T cell density, TCR beta template counts were normalized to usable DNA, which was estimated by amplifying housekeeping genes. Richness was estimated using the preseqR package, with extrapolation to 400,000 templates for PBMC samples and to 120,000 templates for tissue samples. Clonality was defined by subtracting Pielou's evenness from one. To identify tissue-enriched TCRs, differential abundance testing was run on productive amino-acid clonotypes with a minimum total count of 5 and an alpha of 0.1. The Jaccard Index and the Morisita Overlap Index were used to measure how much the repertoires overlapped between compartments. GLIPH grouped TCR beta CDR3s together with public tetramer-defined viral CDR3s, and a viral motif had to include at least three viral sequences and show V-gene enrichment. TCRdb limited this immuneACCESS table to in-frame rearrangements with V and J called. A share of clones is missing; checked studies link under half to unresolved V genes, and the rest is unexplained. The V and J calls and clone size come from that table; D and trimming were worked out from the DNA. This sample lists approximately 28,000 clones; about 90% were detected once. 3.5% to 5% of the sample is held by the ten biggest clonotypes.

The source of the sample is a study of T cells in localized non-small cell lung cancer (dated by TCRdb to the early 2020s). Notes on the research overall: The study analyzed T cell repertoires of 236 early-stage NSCLC patients, comparing tumors and uninvolved tumor-adjacent lungs. The cohort consisted of around 250 treatment-naive NSCLC patients whose localized lung tumors had been resected. Of the NSCLC patients, around 130 were male and some 97 were female, and the mean age was approximately 66 years.

Here V drops 5 bases and J drops 3 bases, and the junction holds 6 bases not matched to any gene. Its CDR3 holds 17 amino acids, cysteine through phenylalanine. Of the read, only the CDR3 DNA is kept; its 51 bases are in frame from base 1. CDR1 and CDR2, per the germline V gene, are SNHLY and FYNNEI. Overall study outcomes, separate from this receptor: A median of about 53 of the top 100 tumor clones were detected in paired uninvolved adjacent lung, and about 29 of these tumor clones were also found among the top 100 clones of the paired uninvolved adjacent lung. Uninvolved tumor-adjacent lung showed the highest T cell clonality, higher than tumor, which suggests more focused antigenic responses in the uninvolved tumor-adjacent lung. Since the design was exploratory, TCR variables were selected using unadjusted p-values with no false-discovery rate correction. Multi-region tumor sequencing was not performed, so intratumor heterogeneity could not be excluded. Longer overall survival was associated with higher blood T cell density, whereas shorter survival was associated with higher adjacent-lung clonality.

The sequence was obtained from a woman between 35 and 70 years old with stage III lung adenocarcinoma. The sample was peripheral blood mononuclear cells, taken before any cancer treatment. The rearranged chain carries TRBV2 and TRBJ2-3, with 15 bases aligning to TRBD2. The CDR3 in this case is CASSIGLAGGLTDTQYF. Read as DNA, the sequence is TGTGCCAGCAGTATTGGACTAGCGGGAGGGCTGACAGATACGCAGTATTTT.